The rows below give T cell receptor beta chains drawn from one sample of a study of OX40 agonist ivuxolimab in advanced cancers. Measured with immunoSEQ multiplex PCR; TCRdb has only the in-frame clones, and not every one. The table has tens of thousands of clones, approximately 84% seen once; the top ten hold 40% to 55%. The sequencing here drew on CD4+ or CD8+ T cells sorted from blood, taken in a trial of the OX40 agonist ivuxolimab. All receptors derive from an adult with an advanced solid tumor such as melanoma, head and neck, liver or kidney cancer. Both conserved end residues are part of each CDR3.

TRBV28 CASSYPRSSTDTQYF
TRBV7-9 CASSQERGGYTF
TRBV29-1 CSVVSTEAFF
TRBV30 CACERRGSRGSYNEQFF
TRBV5-6 CASSPLPTNEKLFF
TRBV4-3 CASSQDRGIGELFF
TRBV10-3 CAISAGVVITDTQYF
TRBV28 CASSSPGPQPPLHF
TRBV7-6 CASSRGLAGDRSYNEQFF
TRBV7-9 CASSLVIVEQFF
TRBV6-5 CASSPRSYGYTF
TRBV7-9 CASSAFEDRGWSYGYTF
TRBV6-4 CASSERGLGTDTQYF
TRBV7-9 CASSLADRGYNEQFF
TRBV6-5 CASSYSTSGGETQYF
TRBV14 CASSPGTGKGGTEAFF
TRBV19 CASSIDTSYTF
TRBV7-6 CASSLSAGGDTTDTQYF
TRBV9 CASSAPTRSEQFF
TRBV7-7 CASSTGGAEKLFF
TRBV5-4 CASSFDPTGGVYGYTF
TRBV4-2 CASSHPTGSAREQYF
TRBV9 CASSVGDRDGYTF
TRBV27 CASSYNFESAGYEQYF